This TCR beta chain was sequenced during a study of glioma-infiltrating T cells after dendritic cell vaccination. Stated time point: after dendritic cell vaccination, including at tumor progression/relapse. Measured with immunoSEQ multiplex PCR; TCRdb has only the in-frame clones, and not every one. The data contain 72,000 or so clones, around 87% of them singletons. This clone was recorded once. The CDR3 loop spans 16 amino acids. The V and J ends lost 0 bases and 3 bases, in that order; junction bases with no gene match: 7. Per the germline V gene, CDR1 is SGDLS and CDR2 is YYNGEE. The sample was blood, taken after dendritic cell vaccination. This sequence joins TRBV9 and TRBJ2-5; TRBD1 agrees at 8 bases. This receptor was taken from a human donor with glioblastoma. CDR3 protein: CASSVAPGQEEETQYF. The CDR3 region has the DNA TGTGCCAGCAGCGTAGCCCCGGGACAGGAGGAAGAGACCCAGTACTTC.